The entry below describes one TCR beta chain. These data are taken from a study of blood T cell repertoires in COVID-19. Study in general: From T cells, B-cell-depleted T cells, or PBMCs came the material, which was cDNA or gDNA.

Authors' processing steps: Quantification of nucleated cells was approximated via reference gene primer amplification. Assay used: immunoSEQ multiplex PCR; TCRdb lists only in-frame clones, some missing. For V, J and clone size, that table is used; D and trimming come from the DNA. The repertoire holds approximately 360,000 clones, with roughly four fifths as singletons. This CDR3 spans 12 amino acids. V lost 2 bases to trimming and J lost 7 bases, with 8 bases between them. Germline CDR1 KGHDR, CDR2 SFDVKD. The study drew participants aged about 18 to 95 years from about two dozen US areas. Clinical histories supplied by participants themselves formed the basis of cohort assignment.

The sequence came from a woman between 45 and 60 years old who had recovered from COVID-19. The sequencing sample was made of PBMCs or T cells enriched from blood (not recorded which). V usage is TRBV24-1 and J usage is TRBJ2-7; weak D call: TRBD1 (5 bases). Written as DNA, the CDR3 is TGTGCCACCAGTGATTACAGGAAAGAGCAGTACTTC. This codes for CATSDYRKEQYF.